These T cell receptor beta chains were read from a single sample in a study of identical twins. TCRdb passed the 5' RACE reads through MiXCR, listing each CDR3 protein once. Here the sample spans about 890,000 distinct CDR3 sequences, approximately 13% being singletons. The same data also went into a second study, on yellow fever vaccine responses in identical twins.

The source material was PBMCs. The receptors were gathered from a woman aged 18 to 35 in good health. The CDR3 runs from the conserved cysteine through the conserved F or W. D genes are given only for firm matches.

d_call v_call cdr3_aa
TRBD2 TRBV11-2 CASSLWSSGTTYNEQFF
. TRBV12-3/TRBV12-4 CASSQYPPRGNEQYF
TRBD1 TRBV3-1 CASSQVGQGYSPLHF
. TRBV5-1 CASSQWTDSGANVLTF
. TRBV6-1 CATSLDERFSYEQYF
TRBD2 TRBV29-1 CSERTSGSRGTQYF
. TRBV11-3 CASSLYLAPSYNEQFF
TRBD1 TRBV29-1 CSVAGQRYQETQYF
. TRBV10-2 CASSFDTANTGELFF
. TRBV11-2 CASSLDLTGELFF
TRBD2 TRBV3-1 CASSQVNSGPYEQYF
. TRBV21-1 CASSKLPYGRGSYGYTF
. TRBV6-2/TRBV6-3 CASSYQNPRWGEQFF
TRBD1 TRBV3-1 CASRRGGNSPLHF
. TRBV10-2 CASSPVSREETQYF
. TRBV7-8 CASSHRGQSETQYF
TRBD1 TRBV9 CASSGKQGANTGELFF
. TRBV24-1 CATSEVGAPDTETQYF
. TRBV20-1 CSAPPGGGVVGYTF
. TRBV5-1 CASSYPLDSGANVLTF
. TRBV2 CASSEGVNPAYNEQFF
TRBD2 TRBV10-3 CATLPELAAYNEQFF
. TRBV18 CASSPGQGRSGNTIYF
TRBD2 TRBV5-1 CASSLGLAGAPATQYF
. TRBV18 CASSLVLAWDNEQFF
. TRBV6-1 CASSRDFYNEQFF
TRBD1 TRBV7-2 CASSLGPGQGGTGELFF
TRBD2 TRBV5-8 CASSSLGEGSFNEQYF
. TRBV5-1 CASSKAGQINTGELFF
TRBD1 TRBV12-3/TRBV12-4 CASSKGGGGELFF
. TRBV5-1 CASSLRGAPYNEQFF
. TRBV5-1 CASSLVFGAGNTIYF
TRBD2 TRBV28 CASTPRGGNTGELFF
TRBD1 TRBV2 CASNTEEQGNPYNEQFF
. TRBV5-6 CASSLGSGRKYF
TRBD2 TRBV4-2 CASSLIGGLVTIGEQFF
. TRBV5-1 CASSLEVWGSGTEAFF
. TRBV6-2/TRBV6-3 CASSYVELAKNIQYF
. TRBV9 CASSAYGGAFF
. TRBV6-1 CASSELQGNTIYF
TRBD1 TRBV29-1 CSVRGRGRGGANTEAFF
. TRBV4-2 CASSQERGSGNQPQHF
. TRBV20-1 CSARRFSSYNEQFF
TRBD1 TRBV20-1 CSARAAGTGDGYTF
. TRBV9 CASRREAQNTEAFF
TRBD2 TRBV7-6 CASSLELRGGREQFF
TRBD2 TRBV27 CASSLNGRGQYF
TRBD1 TRBV15 CATSRDGSGGQNEQFF
TRBD1 TRBV9 CASSGSPRRQGKLGYTF
TRBD1 TRBV7-3 CASSPTTGFSSGANVLTF
TRBD2 TRBV2 CASRLAAYNEQFF
TRBD2 TRBV28 CASRGLDSYNEQFF
TRBD1 TRBV5-1 CASSLRQGGDSPLHF
. TRBV5-1 CASSLEVAAYNEQFF
TRBD1 TRBV3-1 CASSPAGQGNSPLHF